Below, one TCR beta chain is given with its context. Antigen: not known. J gave up 0 bases and V 5 bases, and 7 bases lay outside the gene matches. Germline lookup yields CDR1 MNHEY and CDR2 SVGAGI. The CDR3 is 15 residues long. The data were taken from a study of T cell responses to AZD1222 COVID-19 vaccine. Findings of the study overall: Spike-specific TCRs gained breadth and depth after people received two AZD1222 doses. Clonal diversity was possibly underestimated; the donors were predominantly white British and more often female.

Some clones are missing from TCRdb's copy, which holds only in-frame ones; the method was immunoSEQ multiplex PCR. The sample records roughly 70,000 clones, around 85% being singletons. The chain employs TRBV6-5 and TRBJ2-7, with TRBD1 matching 7 bases. The sequences come from peripheral blood, collected on day 0 of AZD1222 vaccination. This clonotype was sampled from an adult in good health. Written as DNA, the CDR3 is TGTGCCAGCAGTCCCGGGACAGTAAGCTCCTACGAGCAGTACTTC. It encodes CASSPGTVSSYEQYF.